The rows below give T cell receptor beta chains drawn from one sample of a study of T cell changes during pregnancy in multiple sclerosis. Repertoires were generated with immunoSEQ multiplex PCR, while TCRdb's copy carries only in-frame clones and drops some. The profile shows 76,000 or so clones, just under 95% of them singletons. The specimen comprised peripheral blood, sampled in the second trimester of pregnancy. All receptors derive from a female donor in good health, enrolled as a control in a pregnancy study. The CDR3 runs from the conserved cysteine through the conserved F or W. D genes are given only for firm matches. Clone size is not always given. Where it is, it says once, few, many or a class for expanded clones.

d_call j_call clone_size v_call cdr3_nt cdr3_aa
- TRBJ2-7 - TRBV27 TGTGCCAGTTGGGACTCCTACTACGAGCAGTACTTC CASWDSYYEQYF
TRBD1 TRBJ1-2 - TRBV7-8 TGTGCCAGCAGCCTCCTGACAGGGGCCCAAGTGAACTATGGCTACACCTTC CASSLLTGAQVNYGYTF
- TRBJ1-1 - TRBV5-5 TGTGCCAGCAGCAGCGTCGGGACTGAAGCTTTCTTT CASSSVGTEAFF
- TRBJ2-7 - TRBV27 TGTGCCAGCAGTTCCCGGACAGACTACGAGCAGTACTTC CASSSRTDYEQYF
TRBD1 TRBJ2-7 - TRBV5-1 TGCGCCAGCAGCTTAGGACAGGGTATCGAGCAGTACTTC CASSLGQGIEQYF
TRBD1 TRBJ1-1 - TRBV18 TGTGCCAGCTCAGAAACAGGGGGGTTAAACACTGAAGCTTTCTTT CASSETGGLNTEAFF
- TRBJ1-1 - TRBV7-3 TGTGCCAGCAGCTTAGAGGCCCCCGGGACTATTGGGATGAACACTGAAGCTTTCTTT CASSLEAPGTIGMNTEAFF
TRBD1 TRBJ2-2 - TRBV19 TGTGCCAGTAGTATCGTGACAGGGGTCACCGGGGAGCTGTTTTTT CASSIVTGVTGELFF
- TRBJ2-7 - TRBV19 TGTGCCAGTAGCTTCACAGGAGCCCTCTCCTACGAGCAGTACTTC CASSFTGALSYEQYF
- TRBJ1-1 - TRBV6-1 TGTGCCAGCAGGGTACCTCCGGGACTGACTGAAGCTTTCTTT CASRVPPGLTEAFF
TRBD2 TRBJ2-7 - TRBV4-1 TGCGCCAGCGGGACTAGCGGGGGCTACGAGCAGTACTTC CASGTSGGYEQYF
- TRBJ2-3 - TRBV9 TGTGCCAGCAGCGTAGGGGGGGAAGATACGCAGTATTTT CASSVGGEDTQYF
TRBD2 TRBJ2-1 - TRBV6-1 TGTGCCAGCAGTGGGAGCGGGGGGGCCGCAGATGAGCAGTTCTTC CASSGSGGAADEQFF
- TRBJ2-7 few TRBV19 TGTGCCAGTAGTATCTCGACAAGCTACGAGCAGTACTTC CASSISTSYEQYF
TRBD1 TRBJ2-7 - TRBV6-1 TGTGCCAGCAGTGGGACAGGGGGCTACGAGCAGTACTTC CASSGTGGYEQYF
- TRBJ1-5 - TRBV9 TGTGCCAGCGGGCGGGGGGCAAATCAGCCCCAGCATTTT CASGRGANQPQHF
TRBD1 TRBJ1-6 - TRBV6-6 TGTGCCAGCAGGGGGACAGGGGGCTCCTATAATTCACCCCTCCACTTT CASRGTGGSYNSPLHF
TRBD2 TRBJ2-1 - TRBV7-9 TGTGCCAGCAGTCCGGGACTAGCGACCAATGAGCAGTTCTTC CASSPGLATNEQFF
TRBD2 TRBJ2-5 - TRBV4-2 TGTGCCAGCAGCCAAATTACCGGACTAGCGGGGGGGACCAATCAAGAGACCCAGTACTTC CASSQITGLAGGTNQETQYF
TRBD1 TRBJ1-2 - TRBV2 TGTGCCAGCAGTGAATACAGGGGTGAAGATGGCTACACCTTC CASSEYRGEDGYTF
TRBD1 TRBJ1-6 - TRBV7-2 TGTGCCAGCAGCTCCGGGACAGCTAATTCACCCCTCCACTTT CASSSGTANSPLHF
- TRBJ1-2 few TRBV4-1 TGCGCCAGCAGCTCGACTGACAGAGACTATGGCTACACCTTC CASSSTDRDYGYTF
- TRBJ1-2 - TRBV19 TGTGCCAGTAGCGTAGAGACTAACTATGGCTACACCTTC CASSVETNYGYTF
TRBD1 TRBJ2-1 - TRBV19 TGTGCCAGTAGTGGTCGGACAGGGGCTATCGATGAGCAGTTCTTC CASSGRTGAIDEQFF
- TRBJ2-7 - TRBV29-1 TGCAGCGTTGGGGGGACACGGGACGGACCCTACGAGCAGTACTTC CSVGGTRDGPYEQYF
TRBD1 TRBJ1-4 few TRBV30 TGTGCCTGGAGTTCTCCGGGACAGGGATCCGAAAAACTGTTTTTT CAWSSPGQGSEKLFF
- TRBJ2-7 - TRBV4-1 TGCGCCAGCAGCCAAGCCGACAGGCCCTACGAGCAGTACTTC CASSQADRPYEQYF